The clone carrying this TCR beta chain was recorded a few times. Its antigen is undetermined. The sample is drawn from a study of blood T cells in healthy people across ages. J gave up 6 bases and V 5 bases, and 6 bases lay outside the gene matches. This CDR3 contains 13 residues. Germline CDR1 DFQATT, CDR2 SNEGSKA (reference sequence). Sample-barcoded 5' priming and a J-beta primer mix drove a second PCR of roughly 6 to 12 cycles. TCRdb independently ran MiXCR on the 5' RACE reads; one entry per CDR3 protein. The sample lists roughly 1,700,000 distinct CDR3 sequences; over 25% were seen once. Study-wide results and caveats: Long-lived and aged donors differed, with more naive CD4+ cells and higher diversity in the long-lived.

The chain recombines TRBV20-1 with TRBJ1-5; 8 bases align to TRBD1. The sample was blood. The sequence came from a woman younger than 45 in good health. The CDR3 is CSAFDRGRQPQHF. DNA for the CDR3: TGCAGTGCTTTCGACAGGGGACGTCAGCCCCAGCATTTT.